Listed below are T cell receptor beta chains from one sample, sequenced in a study of vaccination and CD4 T cells after COVID-19. These receptors are not linked to any known antigen. TCRdb passed the PCR reads through MiXCR, listing each CDR3 protein once. The repertoire has more than 10,000 distinct CDR3 sequences, about four fifths of them found once; the top ten carry 25% to 35%. The sample consisted of CD4+ T cells from blood, cultured in vitro. The receptors shown here come from a human donor who had recovered from COVID-19. Each CDR3 is given with its conserved first and last residue. A D gene is named only where the DNA matches it firmly. Size is omitted from some rows. Given values are once, few, many or a class for expanded clones.

clone_size	j_call	d_call	v_call	cdr3_aa	cdr3_nt
NA	TRBJ1-1	NA	TRBV7-3	CASSFSVNTEAFF	TGTGCCAGCAGTTTTTCAGTGAACACTGAAGCTTTCTTT
NA	TRBJ1-2	TRBD1	TRBV6-1	CASLRDRAGGYTF	TGTGCCAGCCTCCGGGACAGGGCAGGGGGCTACACCTTC
NA	TRBJ1-2	NA	TRBV7-9	CASSLAVGYTF	TGTGCCAGCAGCTTAGCGGTTGGCTACACCTTC
NA	TRBJ1-2	TRBD1	TRBV28	CASREGTGNGYTF	TGTGCCAGCAGGGAAGGGACAGGGAACGGCTACACCTTC
NA	TRBJ1-5	NA	TRBV5-1	CASSLVTGSNQPQHF	TGCGCCAGCAGCTTGGTTACAGGGAGCAATCAGCCCCAGCATTTT
NA	TRBJ2-7	TRBD2	TRBV4-3	CASSQGKTSSSYEQYF	TGCGCCAGCAGCCAAGGAAAGACTAGCTCCTCCTACGAGCAGTACTTC
NA	TRBJ2-7	NA	TRBV24-1	CATRHNWTRRSSYEQYF	TGTGCCACCAGGCACAATTGGACACGACGTTCTTCCTACGAGCAGTACTTC
NA	TRBJ1-2	NA	TRBV5-1	CASSWAGYGYTF	TGCGCCAGCAGCTGGGCCGGGTATGGCTACACCTTC
NA	TRBJ1-1	NA	TRBV6-1	CASSDRAHTNTEAFF	TGTGCCAGCAGTGACCGGGCCCACACTAACACTGAAGCTTTCTTT
once	TRBJ1-5	NA	TRBV27	CASRPGSGSNQPQHF	TGTGCCAGCAGACCAGGGTCAGGAAGCAATCAGCCCCAGCATTTT
NA	TRBJ2-7	TRBD2	TRBV24-1	CASGAGGRTEQYF	TGTGCGAGCGGAGCGGGCGGGAGGACCGAGCAGTACTTC
few	TRBJ2-2	TRBD2	TRBV20-1	CSASGSGRGGGYTGELFF	TGCAGTGCTAGTGGTAGCGGGAGAGGAGGGGGGTACACCGGGGAGCTGTTTTTT
once	TRBJ2-4	NA	TRBV20-1	CSAPGRWGNIQYF	TGCAGTGCACCCGGACGTTGGGGAAACATTCAGTACTTC
NA	TRBJ2-6	TRBD1	TRBV9	CASSDTGVYGANVLTF	TGTGCCAGCAGCGACACAGGGGTGTACGGGGCCAACGTCCTGACTTTC
NA	TRBJ1-2	TRBD1	TRBV7-2	CASSNIRGGNYGYTF	TGTGCCAGCAGTAACATCAGGGGGGGCAACTATGGCTACACCTTC
NA	TRBJ1-1	NA	TRBV29-1	CSVDWGARLNTEAFF	TGCAGCGTTGACTGGGGCGCCAGGCTGAACACTGAAGCTTTCTTT
NA	TRBJ1-1	NA	TRBV28	CASSLGTEAFF	TGTGCCAGCAGTTTAGGCACTGAAGCTTTCTTT
NA	TRBJ1-4	TRBD1	TRBV27	CASSPPGQRNEKLFF	TGTGCCAGCAGTCCACCGGGACAGCGAAATGAAAAACTGTTTTTT
NA	TRBJ2-7	NA	TRBV6-1	CASSARDGSSYEQYF	TGTGCCAGCAGTGCCCGGGACGGGAGCTCCTACGAGCAGTACTTC
NA	TRBJ2-3	NA	TRBV11-2	CASSSDPGLHTDTQYF	TGTGCCAGCAGCTCCGATCCGGGACTCCACACAGATACGCAGTATTTT
once	TRBJ2-4	TRBD1	TRBV6-1	CASSERAGGSTLAKNIQYF	TGTGCCAGCAGTGAACGGGCAGGGGGCTCAACTTTAGCCAAAAACATTCAGTACTTC
NA	TRBJ1-6	NA	TRBV21-1	CASSKPRPRNNSPLHF	TGTGCCAGCAGCAAACCTAGACCCCGGAATAATTCACCCCTCCACTTT
large	TRBJ1-1	TRBD1	TRBV15	CATSRPGQRKQNTEAFF	TGTGCCACCAGCAGACCGGGACAGCGGAAACAGAACACTGAAGCTTTCTTT
NA	TRBJ2-5	TRBD1	TRBV7-6	CASSRDRAQETQYF	TGTGCCAGCAGCCGTGACAGGGCCCAAGAGACCCAGTACTTC
NA	TRBJ1-2	NA	TRBV10-1	CASSVDLPVVPRDGYTF	TGCGCCAGCAGTGTTGATCTACCCGTAGTCCCCCGGGATGGCTACACCTTC
NA	TRBJ1-2	NA	TRBV20-1	CSARAQTRYGYTF	TGCAGTGCTCGAGCCCAAACGCGATATGGCTACACCTTC
NA	TRBJ1-5	NA	TRBV20-1	CSAREIVLGSQPQHF	TGCAGTGCTAGAGAAATCGTACTAGGGAGTCAGCCCCAGCATTTT
NA	TRBJ2-7	NA	TRBV21-1	CASSNGQVSYEQYF	TGTGCCAGCAGCAACGGACAGGTGAGCTACGAGCAGTACTTC
NA	TRBJ2-2	NA	TRBV20-1	CSARDHRAVGELFF	TGCAGTGCTAGAGACCACAGGGCGGTCGGGGAGCTGTTTTTT
few	TRBJ2-5	NA	TRBV7-2	CASSSLPAETQYF	TGTGCCAGCAGCTCCCTGCCAGCCGAGACCCAGTACTTC
NA	TRBJ1-1	TRBD1	TRBV7-8	CASSPREGQGGAFF	TGTGCCAGCAGCCCCCGTGAGGGACAGGGCGGAGCTTTCTTT
NA	TRBJ2-7	TRBD2	TRBV20-1	CSASKTSGSYEQYF	TGCAGTGCTAGTAAGACTAGCGGCTCCTACGAGCAGTACTTC
NA	TRBJ2-1	NA	TRBV28	CASSRTRTVSSYNEQFF	TGTGCCAGCAGTCGGACACGGACGGTGAGCTCCTACAATGAGCAGTTCTTC
once	TRBJ2-3	TRBD2	TRBV6-2/TRBV6-3	CASSYSGLASDTQYF	TGTGCCAGCAGTTACTCAGGACTAGCGTCAGATACGCAGTATTTT
NA	TRBJ1-3	TRBD1	TRBV19	CASSPPGQGPWGNTIYF	TGTGCCAGTAGCCCTCCCGGACAGGGCCCTTGGGGAAACACCATATATTTT
NA	TRBJ2-5	TRBD2	TRBV27	CASSLYGLAGGREETQYF	TGTGCCAGCAGTTTATATGGACTAGCGGGAGGGAGGGAAGAGACCCAGTACTTC
few	TRBJ1-2	TRBD1	TRBV27	CASSFRGRGGGGYTF	TGTGCCAGCAGTTTCAGGGGTCGAGGGGGCGGTGGCTACACCTTC
NA	TRBJ1-2	NA	TRBV24-1	CATQRTANYGYTF	TGTGCCACCCAACGGACAGCAAACTATGGCTACACCTTC
NA	TRBJ2-2	TRBD2	TRBV7-2	CASSSGLAVAGELFF	TGTGCCAGCAGCTCGGGACTAGCGGTAGCCGGGGAGCTGTTTTTT
NA	TRBJ1-1	TRBD1	TRBV19	CASSPGGRAFF	TGTGCCAGTAGCCCAGGGGGTAGAGCTTTCTTT
NA	TRBJ2-1	NA	TRBV10-1	CASRNRDPYNEQFF	TGCGCCAGCAGGAACAGGGACCCCTACAATGAGCAGTTCTTC
NA	TRBJ2-1	TRBD2	TRBV7-6	CASSFLAGVKGNEQFF	TGTGCCAGCAGCTTCTTAGCGGGAGTAAAGGGTAATGAGCAGTTCTTC
NA	TRBJ1-2	NA	TRBV9	CASSVATARGGYGYTF	TGTGCCAGCAGCGTAGCTACGGCGAGGGGCGGCTATGGCTACACCTTC
NA	TRBJ2-5	TRBD1	TRBV11-3	CASSPSPQGEETQYF	TGTGCCAGCAGCCCTTCACCACAGGGGGAAGAGACCCAGTACTTC
once	TRBJ2-1	NA	TRBV7-2	CASSPYKEQFF	TGTGCCAGCAGCCCTTATAAAGAGCAGTTCTTC
NA	TRBJ1-5	NA	TRBV6-2/TRBV6-3	CASSYPGGQPQHF	TGTGCCAGCAGTTACCCAGGCGGTCAGCCCCAGCATTTT
NA	TRBJ2-3	TRBD2	TRBV29-1	CSARKGLAGGMGTDTQYF	TGCAGCGCCAGGAAGGGACTAGCGGGAGGAATGGGCACAGATACGCAGTATTTT
few	TRBJ1-5	NA	TRBV7-2	CASSSPPGSAQHF	TGTGCCAGCAGCTCCCCCCCGGGTAGTGCCCAGCATTTT
NA	TRBJ2-3	NA	TRBV6-1	CASSPSVSTDTQYF	TGTGCCAGCAGCCCCTCGGTCAGCACAGATACGCAGTATTTT
NA	TRBJ1-2	NA	TRBV20-1	CSASFEDYGYTF	TGCAGTGCTAGTTTCGAGGACTATGGCTACACCTTC